One and the same sample provided the 4 T cell receptor beta chains below, sequenced in a study of CD4+ T cells in melanoma. Assay used: immunoSEQ multiplex PCR; TCRdb lists only in-frame clones, some missing. The repertoire consists of some 110,000 clones, with approximately 92% occurring once and the leading ten covering 2.5% to 3.5%. The sample consisted of peripheral blood. These receptors were collected from a human donor with melanoma.

V is TRBV4-3 and J is TRBJ1-2; D is perhaps TRBD1 (5 bases). Germline V gene sequence: CDR1 LGHNA, CDR2 YSLEER. The CDR3 totals 18 residues. Trimming cost V 0 bases and J 3 bases, with 20 bases left between them. CDR3 amino acids: CASSQDSNRDGSYYGYTF. The CDR3 DNA sequence: TGCGCCAGCAGCCAAGATTCGAACCGGGACGGCAGTTACTATGGCTACACCTTC.

The rearrangement joins TRBV6-6 to TRBJ2-5, with 10 bases identical to TRBD2. J lost 5 bases, V lost 5 bases, and 8 bases had no gene match. In germline, CDR1 is MNHNY, CDR2 SVGAGI (reference sequence). The CDR3 loop spans 15 amino acids. This chain's CDR3 is CASSHTGLATETQYF. In DNA, the CDR3 is TGTGCCAGCAGTCATACGGGACTAGCGACGGAGACCCAGTACTTC.

This chain joins TRBV4-3 and TRBJ1-1; no reliable D call. Germline V CDR1 and CDR2: LGHNA, YSLEER. V was clipped by 3 bases and J by 4 bases, with 9 bases between them. The CDR3 loop spans 13 amino acids. CDR3 coding DNA: TGCGCCAGCAGCCAGAACAGCCTCACTGAAGCTTTCTTT. It yields the protein CASSQNSLTEAFF.

The count of this clone is one. This chain uses TRBV21-1 with TRBJ2-7; TRBD1 reflects the table's D call only, with no check against the DNA. TRBV21-1 is assigned pseudogene status. This CDR3 region has 15 residues. The CDR3 DNA reads TGTGCCAGCAGCGCTCGGACAGGGGAGTCCTACGAGCAGTACTTC. This sequence encodes CASSARTGESYEQYF.